This TCR beta chain emerged from a study of CD8 T cells in ankylosing spondylitis. General study results and limits: Within ankylosing spondylitis blood, a TCR beta motif made up of roughly eight highly homologous variants appeared to be characteristic. Disease-linked clones reportedly showed significant enrichment in matched ankylosing spondylitis synovial fluid.

TCRdb passed the 5' RACE reads through MiXCR, listing each CDR3 protein once. Among approximately 130,000 distinct CDR3 sequences listed, roughly 11% were seen once. Germline CDR1 DFQATT, CDR2 SNEGSKA (reference sequence). The CDR3 is made up of 9 amino acids. Trimming took 6 bases from V and 6 from J, leaving 4 bases between them. As for this clonotype: Its antigen remains unidentified.

Material: blood, either unsorted or a sorted T cell fraction (not recorded which). The chain employs TRBV20-1 and TRBJ2-3; D is undetermined. This receptor was obtained from a female donor with ankylosing spondylitis or in good health (not recorded which). The CDR3 coding sequence is TGCAGTGCAGGGGATACGCAGTATTTT. This gives the protein CSAGDTQYF.